This note documents a single TCR beta chain sequence. Germline V gene data show CDR1 as SGHNT and CDR2 as YENEEA. The CDR3 has 18 residues. Unmatched junction bases numbered 13, after V lost 1 base and J lost 4 bases. The data derive from a study of blood T cell repertoires in COVID-19. Study-level information: Acute and convalescent COVID-19 samples came from the United States, Italy and Spain.

Per the original methods: Amplified reference gene primers provided the basis for estimating nucleated cell counts. Only in-frame clones appear in the TCRdb table, and some are missing; sequencing was by immunoSEQ multiplex PCR. V, J and clone size reflect that table, while D and trimming were determined from the DNA. The sample consists of about 88,000 clones, 90% of them appearing once. This chain links TRBV11-3 with TRBJ2-5; 9 bases map to TRBD2. The receptor was derived from a man aged 18 to 29 with COVID-19, enrolled during active disease. Sequencing used peripheral blood. The DNA of the CDR3 is TGTGCCAGCAGCTTAGGCGGGAGGGCCGGTGCCCTAGGAGAGACCCAGTACTTC. It yields the protein CASSLGGRAGALGETQYF. Based on the CDR3 plus reference TRBV11-3 and TRBJ2-5, the full variable domain is EAGVVQSPRYKIIEKKQPVAFWCNPISGHNTLYWYLQNLGQGPELLIRYENEEAVDDSQLPKDRFSAERLKGVDSTLKIQPAELGDSAVYLCASSLGGRAGALGETQYFGPGTRLLVL.